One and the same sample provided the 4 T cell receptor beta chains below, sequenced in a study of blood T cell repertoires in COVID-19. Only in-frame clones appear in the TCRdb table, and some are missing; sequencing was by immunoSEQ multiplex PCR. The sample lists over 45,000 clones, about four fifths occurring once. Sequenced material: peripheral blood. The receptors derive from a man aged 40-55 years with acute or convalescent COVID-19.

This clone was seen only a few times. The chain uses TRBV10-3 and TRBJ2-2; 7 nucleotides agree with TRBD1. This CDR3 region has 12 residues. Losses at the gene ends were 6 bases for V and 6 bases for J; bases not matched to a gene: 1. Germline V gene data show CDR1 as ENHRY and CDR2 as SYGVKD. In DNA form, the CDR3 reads TGTGCCATCAGGGACAGGTCCGGGGAGCTGTTTTTT. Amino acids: CAIRDRSGELFF.

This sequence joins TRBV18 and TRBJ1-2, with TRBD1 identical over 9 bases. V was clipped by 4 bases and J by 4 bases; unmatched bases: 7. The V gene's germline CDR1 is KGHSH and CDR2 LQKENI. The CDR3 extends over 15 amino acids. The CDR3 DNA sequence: TGTGCCAGCTCACTCAACTCGGGACAGGGCTATGGCTACACCTTC. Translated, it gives CASSLNSGQGYGYTF. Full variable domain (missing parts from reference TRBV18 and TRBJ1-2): NAGVMQNPRHLVRRRGQEARLRCSPMKGHSHVYWYRQLPEEGLKFMVYLQKENIIDESGMPKERFSAEFPKEGPSILRIQQVVRGDSAAYFCASSLNSGQGYGYTFGSGTRLTVV.

CDR3 bases: TGTGCCAGCAGCTTAGTAGCTCGGATGAGGGAGCAGTTCTTC. Translating gives CASSLVARMREQFF. The J gene is TRBJ2-1, the V gene TRBV11-2; D is uncertain. Germline V gives CDR1 SGHAT, CDR2 FQNNGV. The CDR3 has 14 residues. Trimming took off 1 base at V and 10 bases at J, with 14 bases between the two ends.

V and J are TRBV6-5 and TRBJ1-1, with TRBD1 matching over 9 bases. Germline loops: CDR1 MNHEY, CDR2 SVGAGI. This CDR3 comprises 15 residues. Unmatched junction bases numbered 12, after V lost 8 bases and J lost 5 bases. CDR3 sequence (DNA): TGTGCCAGCGGCGAATATGGGACAGGGAGGACTGAAGCTTTCTTT. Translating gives CASGEYGTGRTEAFF.